Following are 30 T cell receptor beta chains from one sample sequenced in a study of T cell repertoires in ileal Crohn's disease. The repertoire was sequenced with immunoSEQ multiplex PCR; TCRdb's copy has only in-frame clones and lacks some. The sample shows thousands of clones, around 90% of them seen only once. Sample: ileal tissue. Receptors originate from an adult with Crohn's disease.

The CDR3 loop is CASSRTSGGSYNEQFF. The CDR3 nucleotides read TGTGCCAGCAGTCGCACTAGCGGGGGATCCTACAATGAGCAGTTCTTC. This chain links TRBV5-4 with TRBJ2-1; 11 bases are shared with TRBD2. V shed 5 bases and J 1 base; nucleotides not matched to a gene: 5. The CDR3 consists of 16 residues. From germline, CDR1 is SGHNT and CDR2 YYREEE (reference sequence).

This rearrangement joins TRBV7-9 to TRBJ1-2, with D possibly matching TRBD1 (5 bases). This CDR3 comprises 14 residues. Trimming left V 5 bases short and J 4 bases short, with 14 bases between. Germline V gives CDR1 SEHNR, CDR2 FQNEAQ (reference sequence). In DNA form, the CDR3 reads TGTGCCAGCAGCCCACTCGACAGTATCTATGGCTACACCTTC. Protein: CASSPLDSIYGYTF.

This clone was seen just once. This chain joins TRBV15 and TRBJ2-1; D is unclear. The CDR3 length is 13 residues. The V gene lost 2 bases and the J gene lost 4 bases, with 6 bases spanning the gap. The V gene's germline CDR1 is LNHNV and CDR2 YYDKDF (reference sequence). The CDR3 DNA is TGTGCCACCAGCAGACAGTTTTACAATGAGCAGTTCTTC. It encodes CATSRQFYNEQFF.

The chain carries TRBV13 and TRBJ2-7; TRBD1 aligns across 8 bases. Germline CDR1 reads PRHDT; CDR2 reads FYEKMQ (reference sequence). The CDR3 extends over 16 amino acids. J lost 1 base, V lost 4 bases, and 9 bases had no gene match. CDR3 loop: CASSSARTGLSYEQYF. CDR3 nucleotides: TGTGCCAGCAGCTCCGCTAGGACAGGGCTTTCCTACGAGCAGTACTTC.

The genes are TRBV19 and TRBJ1-2; 12 bases agree with TRBD1. The J segment lost 7 bases and the V segment lost 6 bases, leaving 9 bases of the junction unmatched. Germline CDR1 reads LNHDA; CDR2 reads SQIVND (reference sequence). The CDR3 totals 15 residues. In DNA, the CDR3 is TGTGCCAGTAGGACGAAGGGACAGGGGGCGAGTGGCTACACCTTC. Translation: CASRTKGQGASGYTF.

The rearrangement uses TRBV4-2 and TRBJ1-5; tentative D call: TRBD1 (5 bases). The CDR3 is 13 residues long. Germline V gene data show CDR1 as LGHNA and CDR2 as YNFKEQ. V dropped 0 bases and J dropped 7 bases, with 7 bases sitting between them. In DNA, the CDR3 is TGTGCCAGCAGCCAAGAGAAGGGGCAGCCCCAGCATTTT. Its translation: CASSQEKGQPQHF.

The chain couples TRBV2 to TRBJ2-1; D not certain. CDR3 length: 11 amino acids. V gave up 6 bases and J gave up 7 bases, with 7 bases separating them. The germline V gene encodes CDR1 SNHLY and CDR2 FYNNEI. CDR3 region: CASSEYNEQFF. Written as DNA, the CDR3 is TGTGCCAGCAGCGAATATAATGAGCAGTTCTTC. The entire variable domain, with the rest obtained from reference TRBV2 and TRBJ2-1, is as follows: EPEVTQTPSHQVTQMGQEVILRCVPISNHLYFYWYRQILGQKVEFLVSFYNNEISEKSEIFDDQFSVERPDGSNFTLKIRSTKLEDSAMYFCASSEYNEQFFGPGTRLTVL.

The chain uses TRBV19 and TRBJ1-3; 8 bases agree with TRBD1. The germline V gene encodes CDR1 LNHDA and CDR2 SQIVND (reference sequence). V was pared by 5 bases and J by 0 bases, with 6 bases of the junction left unmatched. CDR3 size: 16 residues. CDR3 loop: CASSVGTGHSGNTIYF. CDR3 DNA: TGTGCCAGTAGTGTGGGGACAGGCCACTCTGGAAACACCATATATTTT.

The genes are TRBV5-1 and TRBJ2-3, with 8 bases that match TRBD2. V gave up 1 base and J gave up 3 bases; unmatched junction bases: 4. Germline V gives CDR1 SGHRS, CDR2 YFSETQ. The CDR3 runs to 15 residues. This CDR3 is CASSLSGGQTDTQYF. DNA for the CDR3: TGCGCCAGCAGCTTGTCGGGGGGGCAGACAGATACGCAGTATTTT.

J is TRBJ1-6 and V is TRBV7-9; 9 bases are shared with TRBD1. Germline V CDR1 and CDR2: SEHNR, FQNEAQ (reference sequence). CDR3 size: 16 residues. With V trimmed by 1 base and J by 10 bases, 8 bases remained unmatched. The CDR3 region has the DNA TGTGCCAGCAGCTTAGGACAGGGGGTTGCAACGTCACCCCTCCACTTT. Translating it yields CASSLGQGVATSPLHF.

The gene calls are TRBV18 and TRBJ1-4, with D hard to call. CDR1 and CDR2 from the germline V gene are KGHSH and LQKENI. Trimming removed 0 bases at V and 3 bases at J, with 8 bases between. This CDR3 contains 15 residues. Written as DNA, the CDR3 is TGTGCCAGCTCACCACCACAGTTATCTAATGAAAAACTGTTTTTT. It yields the protein CASSPPQLSNEKLFF.

The rearrangement links TRBV5-5 to TRBJ2-2; D is perhaps TRBD1 (6 bases). This CDR3 is built from 14 residues. Trimming left V 5 bases short and J 1 base short, with 9 bases between. The germline V gene has CDR1 SGHKS and CDR2 YYEKEE (reference sequence). CDR3 sequence reads: CASSRGQNTGELFF. The CDR3 bases are TGTGCCAGCAGTAGGGGACAGAACACCGGGGAGCTGTTTTTT.

The chain combines TRBV7-3 with TRBJ2-3; 8 bases fit TRBD2. V shed 2 bases and J 3 bases; nucleotides not matched to a gene: 7. The CDR3 is made up of 16 amino acids. Germline assignment: CDR1 SGHTA and CDR2 FQGTGA. The CDR3 nucleotides are TGTGCCAGCAGCTTAGGAGTAGGCGGGGGGACAGATACGCAGTATTTT. This codes for CASSLGVGGGTDTQYF.

This clone was detected only once. The chain has TRBV6-6 and TRBJ1-2, with 7 nucleotides matching TRBD1. The CDR3 contains 12 residues. Trimming took 5 bases from V and 6 from J; bases not matched to a gene: 3. Germline assignment: CDR1 MNHNY and CDR2 SVGAGI (reference sequence). CDR3 loop: CASSLTGDGYTF. In DNA, the CDR3 is TGTGCCAGCAGTCTCACAGGGGATGGCTACACCTTC.

Written as DNA, the CDR3 is TGTGCCAGTACCGGGCGGCTAGCGGACACAGATACGCAGTATTTT. It encodes CASTGRLADTDTQYF. J is TRBJ2-3 and V is TRBV19; TRBD2 matches at 7 bases. V lost 7 bases and J lost 2; bases outside the gene matches: 9. Germline assignment: CDR1 LNHDA and CDR2 SQIVND (reference sequence). This CDR3 has 15 amino acids. Looking up the rest from reference TRBV19 and TRBJ2-3 gives the full variable domain: DGGITQSPKYLFRKEGQNVTLSCEQNLNHDAMYWYRQDPGQGLRLIYYSQIVNDFQKGDIAEGYSVSREKKESFPLTVTSAQKNPTAFYLCASTGRLADTDTQYFGPGTRLTVL.

The chain carries TRBV15 and TRBJ1-1; a weak D match, TRBD1 (6 bases). Trimming pared 0 bases from V and 4 bases from J, leaving 15 bases between. The CDR3 loop spans 16 amino acids. Germline V lookup: CDR1 LNHNV, CDR2 YYDKDF (reference sequence). The CDR3 here is CATSRDRVGGSTEAFF. Here the CDR3 DNA reads TGTGCCACCAGCAGAGATCGCGTAGGGGGAAGCACTGAAGCTTTCTTT. The full variable domain, in which reference TRBV15 and TRBJ1-1 provide the parts outside the CDR3, is DAMVIQNPRYQVTQFGKPVTLSCSQTLNHNVMYWYQQKSSQAPKLLFHYYDKDFNNEADTPDNFQSRRPNTSFCFLDIRSPGLGDTAMYLCATSRDRVGGSTEAFFGQGTRLTVV.

The chain couples TRBV5-4 to TRBJ2-7; 13 bases agree with TRBD2. The germline gives CDR1 SGHNT, CDR2 YYREEE (reference sequence). The CDR3 totals 14 residues. V dropped 0 bases and J dropped 7; count of bases not matched to a gene: 1. As DNA, the CDR3 is TGTGCCAGCAGCTTGGAACTAGCGGGGGGGGAGCAGTACTTC. Translated: CASSLELAGGEQYF.

V is TRBV6-1 and J is TRBJ2-3; 9 bases agree with TRBD2. This CDR3 comprises 15 residues. The germline CDR1 and CDR2 sequences are MNHNS and SASEGT. V lost 11 bases, J lost 4 bases, and 13 bases stayed unmatched. CDR3 sequence: CAAQEVAGVADTQYF. The CDR3 DNA reads TGTGCCGCCCAGGAGGTAGCGGGGGTGGCAGATACGCAGTATTTT.

This chain uses TRBV19 with TRBJ2-1, with a possible D match to TRBD2 (6 bases). CDR3 length: 13 residues. Trimming stripped 5 bases from V and 7 bases from J, with 12 bases between. CDR1 LNHDA and CDR2 SQIVND come from the germline V gene (reference sequence). This CDR3 reads CASSPAGRNEQFF. The CDR3 DNA follows: TGTGCCAGTAGTCCCGCGGGAAGGAATGAGCAGTTCTTC.

The J gene is TRBJ1-2, the V gene TRBV5-1; no clear D. Trimming left V 3 bases short and J 4 bases short, with 10 bases between. This CDR3 is 13 amino acids long. The germline V gene encodes CDR1 SGHRS and CDR2 YFSETQ. This chain's CDR3 is CASSWESSYGYTF. The DNA of the CDR3 is TGCGCCAGCAGCTGGGAGAGTAGCTATGGCTACACCTTC.

The chain combines TRBV27 with TRBJ1-1; D is undetermined. Per the germline V gene, CDR1 is MNHEY and CDR2 is SMNVEV (reference sequence). This CDR3 region has 15 residues. Deletions cut 1 base from V and 6 bases from J, with 15 bases between. This CDR3 is CASSLFRNLNPEAFF. As DNA, the CDR3 is TGTGCCAGCAGTTTATTCCGAAACCTAAACCCTGAAGCTTTCTTT.

This rearrangement joins TRBV27 to TRBJ2-7, with TRBD1 matching over 8 bases. This CDR3 contains 16 residues. Germline CDR1 MNHEY, CDR2 SMNVEV (reference sequence). V dropped 8 bases and J dropped 2; count of bases not matched to a gene: 14. CDR3 DNA: TGTGCCAGCCCCCCGTCAGCAGGGGGCTTCCCCTACGAGCAGTACTTC. Translated, it gives CASPPSAGGFPYEQYF.

The chain combines TRBV12-2 with TRBJ2-7; the table's D call, TRBD1, has no DNA check behind it. TRBV12-2 constitutes a pseudogene. The CDR3 sequence is 17 residues long. The CDR3 region is CASRLDRGGTGAYEQYF. The CDR3 bases are TGTGCAAGTCGCTTAGATAGGGGAGGGACAGGGGCCTACGAGCAGTACTTC.

This chain connects TRBV30 to TRBJ1-1; possibly TRBD1 for D (6 bases). CDR3 length: 14 amino acids. Deletions cut 0 bases from V and 4 bases from J, with 12 bases between. Germline lookup yields CDR1 GTSNPN and CDR2 SVGIG (reference sequence). Written as DNA, the CDR3 is TGTGCCTGGAGTGTACGTCCAGGGGCCACTGAAGCTTTCTTT. It specifies CAWSVRPGATEAFF.

The CDR3 spells CASRRSSDTDTQYF. Here the CDR3 DNA reads TGCGCCAGCAGGCGATCTAGCGACACAGATACGCAGTATTTT. The V and J genes are TRBV10-1 and TRBJ2-3, with D tentatively TRBD2 (6 bases). V was shortened by 6 bases and J by 2 bases, with 12 bases between the two germline ends. This CDR3 region has 14 residues. CDR1 WNHNN and CDR2 SYGVQD come from the germline V gene (reference sequence).

The chain is built from TRBV19 and TRBJ2-7; the D is unclear. V gave up 4 bases and J gave up 9 bases, with 10 bases separating them. Germline CDR1 is LNHDA and CDR2 is SQIVND (reference sequence). The CDR3 contains 11 residues. The CDR3 sequence: CASSSERRQYF. The CDR3 nucleotides read TGTGCCAGTAGTAGCGAGAGGCGGCAGTACTTC.

V usage is TRBV20-1 and J usage is TRBJ2-1; perhaps TRBD1 as D (7 bases). With 2 bases removed from V and 15 bases from J, the gap between germline ends came to 14 bases. Germline loops: CDR1 DFQATT, CDR2 SNEGSKA (reference sequence). This CDR3 is 11 amino acids long. The CDR3 bases are TGCAGTGCTAGAAGCAGGGGGACTCCGTTCTTC. Protein: CSARSRGTPFF.

This chain links TRBV19 with TRBJ1-3, with 8 bases identical to TRBD1. The CDR3 totals 15 residues. Trimming at V came to 3 bases and at J to 1 base, leaving 2 bases not matched to a gene. Per germline, CDR1 LNHDA and CDR2 SQIVND (reference sequence). The CDR3 DNA reads TGTGCCAGTAGTATGGACAGGGCGTCTGGAAACACCATATATTTT. Its translation: CASSMDRASGNTIYF.

The chain is built from TRBV27 and TRBJ1-4; TRBD1 agrees at 8 bases. V lost 6 bases and J lost 8; bases outside the gene matches: 8. This CDR3 is built from 14 residues. From germline, CDR1 is MNHEY and CDR2 SMNVEV (reference sequence). The CDR3 spells CASRVQGVGEKLFF. DNA for the CDR3: TGTGCCAGCAGGGTACAGGGGGTCGGGGAAAAACTGTTTTTT. Supplemented by reference TRBV27 and TRBJ1-4, the full variable domain reads EAQVTQNPRYLITVTGKKLTVTCSQNMNHEYMSWYRQDPGLGLRQIYYSMNVEVTDKGDVPEGYKVSRKEKRNFPLILESPSPNQTSLYFCASRVQGVGEKLFFGSGTQLSVL.

This chain links TRBV2 with TRBJ2-2; TRBD1 agrees at 10 bases. Germline CDR1 and CDR2: SNHLY and FYNNEI. The CDR3 has 15 amino acids. J lost 4 bases, V lost 10 bases, and 9 bases had no gene match. The CDR3 sequence: CATQGGQGVTGELFF. The CDR3 coding sequence is TGTGCCACCCAAGGTGGACAGGGGGTCACCGGGGAGCTGTTTTTT. Full variable domain (remainder filled in from reference TRBV2 and TRBJ2-2): EPEVTQTPSHQVTQMGQEVILRCVPISNHLYFYWYRQILGQKVEFLVSFYNNEISEKSEIFDDQFSVERPDGSNFTLKIRSTKLEDSAMYFCATQGGQGVTGELFFGEGSRLTVL.